These T cell receptor beta chains were read from a single sample in a study of T cell responses to AZD1222 COVID-19 vaccine. Method: immunoSEQ multiplex PCR; TCRdb's copy keeps in-frame clones and lacks some. The table lists more than 50,000 clones, 80% to 90% of them singletons. The source material was peripheral blood, sampled on day 0 of AZD1222 vaccination. The receptors shown here come from an adult in good health. CDR3s include the opening cysteine and the closing phenylalanine or tryptophan. The D gene is left open where the match is weak. Some rows have no size entry. The others give once, few or many, or a class for an expanded clone.

CDR3 DNA: TGTGCCAGCAGCTTAGCTCCTGGCGGGGTTAGGGAGACCCAGTACTTC
CDR3 protein: CASSLAPGGVRETQYF
D gene: -
clone size: -
V gene: TRBV7-2
J gene: TRBJ2-5

CDR3 DNA: TGTGCCAGCAGCCCGGGACAGGGGCCTTTTTCGATCTCCTACGAGCAGTACTTC
CDR3 protein: CASSPGQGPFSISYEQYF
D gene: TRBD1
clone size: -
V gene: TRBV3-1/TRBV3-2
J gene: TRBJ2-7

CDR3 DNA: TGCGCCAGCAGCTGGGGACAGGGGGCCGCTGAAGCTTTCTTT
CDR3 protein: CASSWGQGAAEAFF
D gene: TRBD1
clone size: -
V gene: TRBV5-1
J gene: TRBJ1-1

CDR3 DNA: TGTGCCAGTAGTATCTTGGATTTGTCCTACAATGAGCAGTTCTTC
CDR3 protein: CASSILDLSYNEQFF
D gene: -
clone size: -
V gene: TRBV19
J gene: TRBJ2-1

CDR3 DNA: TGTGCCAGCAGTTACTCCGGGACACCAAACTATGGCTACACCTTC
CDR3 protein: CASSYSGTPNYGYTF
D gene: -
clone size: -
V gene: TRBV6-5
J gene: TRBJ1-2

CDR3 DNA: TGCGCCAGCAGTGGGACTAGCGGCCACACAGATACGCAGTATTTT
CDR3 protein: CASSGTSGHTDTQYF
D gene: TRBD2
clone size: -
V gene: TRBV10-1
J gene: TRBJ2-3

CDR3 DNA: TGTGCCAGCAGGGCCGGGACACCCCTGGAGACCCAGTACTTC
CDR3 protein: CASRAGTPLETQYF
D gene: -
clone size: -
V gene: TRBV6-5
J gene: TRBJ2-5

CDR3 DNA: TGTGCCAGCAGCAAAGGTCTCACAGGTGTCGGCAATCAGCCCCAGCATTTT
CDR3 protein: CASSKGLTGVGNQPQHF
D gene: -
clone size: -
V gene: TRBV21-1
J gene: TRBJ1-5

CDR3 DNA: TGTGCCAGCAGTTACGAGGGGACAGCGAACACCGGGGAGCTGTTTTTT
CDR3 protein: CASSYEGTANTGELFF
D gene: TRBD1
clone size: -
V gene: TRBV6-5
J gene: TRBJ2-2

CDR3 DNA: TGTGCCAGCAGCCAAGATAGGGACGGGGGCTACGAGCAGTACTTC
CDR3 protein: CASSQDRDGGYEQYF
D gene: -
clone size: -
V gene: TRBV3-1/TRBV3-2
J gene: TRBJ2-7

CDR3 DNA: TGTGCCACCAGCAGACAAAGGACAGTTATCTATAGCGATTCACCCCTCCACTTT
CDR3 protein: CATSRQRTVIYSDSPLHF
D gene: -
clone size: once
V gene: TRBV15
J gene: TRBJ1-6

CDR3 DNA: TGTGCCAGCAGCCAAGGGACAGCTAATTCACCCCTCCACTTT
CDR3 protein: CASSQGTANSPLHF
D gene: -
clone size: -
V gene: TRBV14
J gene: TRBJ1-6

CDR3 DNA: TGCGCCAGCAGCTTTGGTAGCGGGCTAGGAGAGCAGTACTTC
CDR3 protein: CASSFGSGLGEQYF
D gene: TRBD2
clone size: -
V gene: TRBV5-1
J gene: TRBJ2-7

CDR3 DNA: TGTGCCAGCAGTTTGACGCCCAACTATGGCTACACCTTC
CDR3 protein: CASSLTPNYGYTF
D gene: -
clone size: -
V gene: TRBV12-3/TRBV12-4
J gene: TRBJ1-2

CDR3 DNA: TGTGCCAGCAGCTCGGGAAGAGGGGAGGTGCTGTTTTTT
CDR3 protein: CASSSGRGEVLFF
D gene: -
clone size: few
V gene: TRBV7-2
J gene: TRBJ2-2

CDR3 DNA: TGTGCCACCAGCAGAGATCCCCCTGGAACTGGAAACACCATATATTTT
CDR3 protein: CATSRDPPGTGNTIYF
D gene: -
clone size: -
V gene: TRBV15
J gene: TRBJ1-3

CDR3 DNA: TGTGCCAGCAGCCGGGAGGGGGGGGCGGATATCAAACTGTTTTTT
CDR3 protein: CASSREGGADIKLFF
D gene: -
clone size: -
V gene: TRBV27
J gene: TRBJ1-4

CDR3 DNA: TGTGCCAGCAGCTTTCAGGGTACAGATACGCAGTATTTT
CDR3 protein: CASSFQGTDTQYF
D gene: -
clone size: few
V gene: TRBV5-4
J gene: TRBJ2-3

CDR3 DNA: TGTGCCAGCAGTTCTCTCCAGGGGGCGGCCCAGCCCCAGCATTTT
CDR3 protein: CASSSLQGAAQPQHF
D gene: TRBD1
clone size: -
V gene: TRBV6-5
J gene: TRBJ1-5

CDR3 DNA: TGCGCCAGCAGCGGAGGAGGCTCATCCGGCAACTATGGCTACACCTTC
CDR3 protein: CASSGGGSSGNYGYTF
D gene: -
clone size: -
V gene: TRBV5-1
J gene: TRBJ1-2

CDR3 DNA: TGCGCCAGCAGTCAATCGCCGCCCAGGGGCGATTTCCTCTACCAAGAGACCCAGTACTTC
CDR3 protein: CASSQSPPRGDFLYQETQYF
D gene: -
clone size: once
V gene: TRBV23-1
J gene: TRBJ2-5

CDR3 DNA: TGTGCCAGCAGCTTTGGGGGGCTTAGGACCGGGGAGCTGTTTTTT
CDR3 protein: CASSFGGLRTGELFF
D gene: -
clone size: -
V gene: TRBV5-6
J gene: TRBJ2-2

CDR3 DNA: TGTGCCAGCAGTTACAGGGAAGGGACTCAGTACTTC
CDR3 protein: CASSYREGTQYF
D gene: -
clone size: -
V gene: TRBV6-5
J gene: TRBJ2-4

CDR3 DNA: TGTGCCAGCAGCTTGGAAGGCGGGCTGAGCACTGAAGCTTTCTTT
CDR3 protein: CASSLEGGLSTEAFF
D gene: -
clone size: -
V gene: TRBV5-6
J gene: TRBJ1-1

CDR3 DNA: TGTGCCAGCAGCCTACTCCAGCTGGCGCGGCCCGGGGAGCTGTTTTTT
CDR3 protein: CASSLLQLARPGELFF
D gene: -
clone size: -
V gene: TRBV7-2
J gene: TRBJ2-2

CDR3 DNA: TGTGCCAGCTCTTCGCGAGCCTGGGACAGAGTTACCTCTGGAAACACCATATATTTT
CDR3 protein: CASSSRAWDRVTSGNTIYF
D gene: TRBD1
clone size: -
V gene: TRBV18
J gene: TRBJ1-3

CDR3 DNA: TGTGCCAGCAGCCTCGGGGCGGACGGCACCTATGGCTACACCTTC
CDR3 protein: CASSLGADGTYGYTF
D gene: -
clone size: -
V gene: TRBV11-2
J gene: TRBJ1-2

CDR3 DNA: TGTGCCAGCAGCTTGGGATGGCAGGGGGAGCAGTACTTC
CDR3 protein: CASSLGWQGEQYF
D gene: -
clone size: -
V gene: TRBV5-4
J gene: TRBJ2-7

CDR3 DNA: TGTGCCAGCAGCCGTGGGGGGGCGTACACCGGGGAGCTGTTTTTT
CDR3 protein: CASSRGGAYTGELFF
D gene: -
clone size: -
V gene: TRBV5-6
J gene: TRBJ2-2

CDR3 DNA: TGTGCCAGCAGTCCCGGGGGGGGTAATTCACCCCTCCACTTT
CDR3 protein: CASSPGGGNSPLHF
D gene: -
clone size: once
V gene: TRBV2
J gene: TRBJ1-6

CDR3 DNA: TGTGCCAGCAGCCAAGATGGGACTAGCGGCGCCGGGGAGCTGTTTTTT
CDR3 protein: CASSQDGTSGAGELFF
D gene: TRBD2
clone size: -
V gene: TRBV3-1/TRBV3-2
J gene: TRBJ2-2

CDR3 DNA: TGTGCCAGCAGTCGACAGCCGAACAATTCACCCCTCCACTTT
CDR3 protein: CASSRQPNNSPLHF
D gene: -
clone size: -
V gene: TRBV16
J gene: TRBJ1-6

CDR3 DNA: TGTGCCAGCAGCCAAGTGCTCGACTCCTACAATGAGCAGTTCTTC
CDR3 protein: CASSQVLDSYNEQFF
D gene: -
clone size: -
V gene: TRBV3-1/TRBV3-2
J gene: TRBJ2-1

CDR3 DNA: TGTGCCAGCAGCTTGACGACAGTGAACACTGAAGCTTTCTTT
CDR3 protein: CASSLTTVNTEAFF
D gene: -
clone size: -
V gene: TRBV7-9
J gene: TRBJ1-1

CDR3 DNA: TGTGCCAGCAGCTTACTGACAGGGGACAGGGAAAAACTGTTTTTT
CDR3 protein: CASSLLTGDREKLFF
D gene: TRBD1
clone size: once
V gene: TRBV7-9
J gene: TRBJ1-4

CDR3 DNA: TGTGCCAGCAGTGAACCCGGGTTGGACAATCAGCCCCAGCATTTT
CDR3 protein: CASSEPGLDNQPQHF
D gene: -
clone size: few
V gene: TRBV6-1
J gene: TRBJ1-5

CDR3 DNA: TGCGCCAGCAGCCCCCAGGGCCGGACAGGAGCCACAGATACGCAGTATTTT
CDR3 protein: CASSPQGRTGATDTQYF
D gene: TRBD1
clone size: -
V gene: TRBV5-1
J gene: TRBJ2-3

CDR3 DNA: TGCGCCAGCAGCCAGGTCGGACAGGGGATGGGTGAAAAACTGTTTTTT
CDR3 protein: CASSQVGQGMGEKLFF
D gene: TRBD1
clone size: -
V gene: TRBV4-1
J gene: TRBJ1-4

CDR3 DNA: TGTGCCAGCAGCCTCGATCTGTCCTCCTACAATGAGCAGTTCTTC
CDR3 protein: CASSLDLSSYNEQFF
D gene: -
clone size: -
V gene: TRBV7-3
J gene: TRBJ2-1

CDR3 DNA: TGTGCCAGCCGACCTCGGGGTTCCTACGAGCAGTACTTC
CDR3 protein: CASRPRGSYEQYF
D gene: -
clone size: once
V gene: TRBV6-5
J gene: TRBJ2-7

CDR3 DNA: TGTGCCAGCAGCCCATTACAGGGTTTTAATCAGCCCCAGCATTTT
CDR3 protein: CASSPLQGFNQPQHF
D gene: -
clone size: -
V gene: TRBV7-6
J gene: TRBJ1-5

CDR3 DNA: TGCGCCAGCAGCTCCGAATCCCGAGTAACCTACAATGAGCAGTTCTTC
CDR3 protein: CASSSESRVTYNEQFF
D gene: -
clone size: -
V gene: TRBV5-1
J gene: TRBJ2-1

CDR3 DNA: TGTGCCAGCAGCAACGAGGCGGTAGCGGGGGGCAGGGGCACCGGGGAGCTGTTTTTT
CDR3 protein: CASSNEAVAGGRGTGELFF
D gene: -
clone size: -
V gene: TRBV21-1
J gene: TRBJ2-2

CDR3 DNA: TGTGCCAGCACGCAACCGGGACAGAGACGTGGCTACACCTTC
CDR3 protein: CASTQPGQRRGYTF
D gene: -
clone size: -
V gene: TRBV21-1
J gene: TRBJ1-2

CDR3 DNA: TGTGCCAGCAGCGATAGACAGGGAAGCAATCAGCCCCAGCATTTT
CDR3 protein: CASSDRQGSNQPQHF
D gene: TRBD1
clone size: -
V gene: TRBV28
J gene: TRBJ1-5

CDR3 DNA: TGTGCCAGCAGTGAAACTCGGACAGTTTACTATGGCTACACCTTC
CDR3 protein: CASSETRTVYYGYTF
D gene: -
clone size: -
V gene: TRBV2
J gene: TRBJ1-2

CDR3 DNA: TGTGCCAGCAGCTTATCAGGGGCCCCCGGGGAGCTGTTTTTT
CDR3 protein: CASSLSGAPGELFF
D gene: -
clone size: -
V gene: TRBV7-9
J gene: TRBJ2-2

CDR3 DNA: TGTGCCAGCAGTGAAGCAAGGGGTCTCCCCGAGACCCAGTACTTC
CDR3 protein: CASSEARGLPETQYF
D gene: -
clone size: -
V gene: TRBV2
J gene: TRBJ2-5

CDR3 DNA: TGTGCCAGCAGTGGCCGGACAGGGGGGTATGGCTACACCTTC
CDR3 protein: CASSGRTGGYGYTF
D gene: TRBD1
clone size: -
V gene: TRBV2
J gene: TRBJ1-2

CDR3 DNA: TGTGCCAGCAGTACAGGGGTGAGAAGCACCATATATTTT
CDR3 protein: CASSTGVRSTIYF
D gene: TRBD1
clone size: -
V gene: TRBV27
J gene: TRBJ1-3

CDR3 DNA: TGTGCCAGTAGTGCGGGACAGCTTAATGAAAAACTGTTTTTT
CDR3 protein: CASSAGQLNEKLFF
D gene: TRBD1
clone size: once
V gene: TRBV19
J gene: TRBJ1-4

CDR3 DNA: TGTGCCAGCAGTCCCCCTCCTTCCAATGAGCAGTTCTTC
CDR3 protein: CASSPPPSNEQFF
D gene: -
clone size: -
V gene: TRBV6-2/TRBV6-3
J gene: TRBJ2-1